This TCR beta chain was observed in a study of cytomegalovirus exposure and HLA in healthy donors. PCR primers comprised 60 Vbeta and 13 Jbeta primers. The data were produced by immunoSEQ multiplex PCR, yet TCRdb's version contains in-frame clones alone and is incomplete. The repertoire shows fewer than 85,000 clones; the top ten hold roughly 13%. General study findings and limits: Looking again later, the authors saw that most CMV-associated TCR beta chains seemed HLA-restricted. Rare TCR sequences predominated, though certain public TCRs were found in many donors.

Remarks on this clone: The antigen is undetermined.

V lost 4 bases and J lost 7; bases outside the gene matches: 9. CDR1 and CDR2 from the germline V gene are SGHRS and YFSETQ. The CDR3 loop spans 14 amino acids. This sequence originates from a man aged 50 to 59 in good health and CMV-seropositive. The sample was PBMCs. The chain carries TRBV5-1 and TRBJ1-2; 8 bases line up with TRBD1. The CDR3 protein is CASSPGQGNFGYTF. In nucleotides, the CDR3 is TGCGCCAGCAGCCCCGGACAGGGAAATTTTGGCTACACCTTC.